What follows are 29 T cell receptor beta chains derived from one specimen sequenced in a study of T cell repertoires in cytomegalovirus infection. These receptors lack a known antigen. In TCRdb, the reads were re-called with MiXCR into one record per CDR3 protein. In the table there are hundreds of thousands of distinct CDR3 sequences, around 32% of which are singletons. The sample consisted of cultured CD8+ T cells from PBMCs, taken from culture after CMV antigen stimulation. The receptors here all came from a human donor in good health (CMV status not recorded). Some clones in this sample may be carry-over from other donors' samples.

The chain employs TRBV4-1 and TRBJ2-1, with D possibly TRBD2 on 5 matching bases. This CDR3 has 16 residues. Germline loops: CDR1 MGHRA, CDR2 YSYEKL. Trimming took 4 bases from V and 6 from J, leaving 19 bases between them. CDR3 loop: CASSLFRAVGSNEQFF. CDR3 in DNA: TGCGCCAGCAGCCTATTCCGGGCCGTGGGGAGCAATGAGCAGTTCTTC.

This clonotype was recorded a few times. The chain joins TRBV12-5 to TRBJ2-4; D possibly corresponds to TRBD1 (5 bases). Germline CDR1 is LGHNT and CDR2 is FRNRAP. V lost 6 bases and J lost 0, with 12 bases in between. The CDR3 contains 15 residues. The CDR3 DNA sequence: TGTGCTAGTGGCCTTGGACAACTAGCCAAAAACATTCAGTACTTC. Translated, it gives CASGLGQLAKNIQYF.

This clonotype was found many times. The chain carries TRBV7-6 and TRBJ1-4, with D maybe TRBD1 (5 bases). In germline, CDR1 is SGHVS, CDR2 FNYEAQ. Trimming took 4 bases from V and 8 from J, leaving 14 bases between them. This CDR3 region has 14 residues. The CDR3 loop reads CASSSPGATEKLFF. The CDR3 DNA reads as TGTGCCAGCAGCTCACCCGGGGCTACCGAAAAACTGTTTTTT.

The CDR3 DNA follows: TGTGCCAGCAAACAGGGGGCGGTCACTGAAGCTTTCTTT. Translation: CASKQGAVTEAFF. This sequence joins TRBV6-5 and TRBJ1-1; 9 bases align to TRBD1. With 7 bases clipped from V and 4 bases from J, the junction kept 4 bases outside the gene matches. CDR3 length: 13 residues. Germline loops: CDR1 MNHEY, CDR2 SVGAGI.

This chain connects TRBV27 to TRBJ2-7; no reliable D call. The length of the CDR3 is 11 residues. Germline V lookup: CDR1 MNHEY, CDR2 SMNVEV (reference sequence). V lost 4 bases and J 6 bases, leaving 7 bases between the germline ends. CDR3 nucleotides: TGTGCCAGCAGTTCAAGGACCGAGCAGTACTTC. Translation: CASSSRTEQYF.

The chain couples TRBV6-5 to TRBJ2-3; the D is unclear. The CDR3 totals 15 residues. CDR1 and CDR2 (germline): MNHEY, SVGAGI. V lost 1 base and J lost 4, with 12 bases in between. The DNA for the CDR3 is TGTGCCAGCAGTTACTTTGGGGATCGTGCAGATACGCAGTATTTT. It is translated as CASSYFGDRADTQYF.

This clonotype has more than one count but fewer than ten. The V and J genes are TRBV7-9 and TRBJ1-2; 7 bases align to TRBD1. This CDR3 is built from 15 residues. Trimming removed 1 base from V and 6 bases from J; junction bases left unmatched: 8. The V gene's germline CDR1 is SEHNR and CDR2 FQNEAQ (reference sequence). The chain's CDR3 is CASSLGRGLGHGYTF. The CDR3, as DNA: TGTGCCAGCAGCTTAGGAAGGGGGCTCGGTCATGGCTACACCTTC. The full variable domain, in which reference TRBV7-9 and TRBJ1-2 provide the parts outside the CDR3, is DTGVSQNPRHKITKRGQNVTFRCDPISEHNRLYWYRQTLGQGPEFLTYFQNEAQLEKSRLLSDRFSAERPKGSFSTLEIQRTEQGDSAMYLCASSLGRGLGHGYTFGSGTRLTVV.

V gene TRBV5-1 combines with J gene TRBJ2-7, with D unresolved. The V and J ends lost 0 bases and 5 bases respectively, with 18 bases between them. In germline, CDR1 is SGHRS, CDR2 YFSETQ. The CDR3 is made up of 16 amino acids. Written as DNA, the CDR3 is TGCGCCAGCAGCTTGGCCCCGGACCTTATTGGCAACGAGCAGTACTTC. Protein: CASSLAPDLIGNEQYF.

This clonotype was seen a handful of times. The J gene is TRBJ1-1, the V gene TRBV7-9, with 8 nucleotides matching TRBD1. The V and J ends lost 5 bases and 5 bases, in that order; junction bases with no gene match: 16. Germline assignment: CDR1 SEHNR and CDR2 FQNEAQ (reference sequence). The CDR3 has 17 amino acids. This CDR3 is CASSPTGELWGRTEAFF. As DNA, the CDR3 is TGTGCCAGCAGCCCGACAGGGGAACTGTGGGGAAGGACTGAAGCTTTCTTT.

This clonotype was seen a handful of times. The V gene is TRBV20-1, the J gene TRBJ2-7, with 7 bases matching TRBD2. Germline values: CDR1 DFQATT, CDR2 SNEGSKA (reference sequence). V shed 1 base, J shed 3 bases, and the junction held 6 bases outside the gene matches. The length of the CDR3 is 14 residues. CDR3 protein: CSARASGTYYEQYF. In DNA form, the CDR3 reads TGCAGTGCTAGAGCCAGCGGGACTTACTACGAGCAGTACTTC.

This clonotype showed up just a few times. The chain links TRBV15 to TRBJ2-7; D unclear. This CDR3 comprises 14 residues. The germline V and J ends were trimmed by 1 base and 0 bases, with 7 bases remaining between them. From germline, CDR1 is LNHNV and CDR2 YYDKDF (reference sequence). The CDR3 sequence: CATSRGLSSYEQYF. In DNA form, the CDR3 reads TGTGCCACCAGCAGAGGACTGAGCTCCTACGAGCAGTACTTC.

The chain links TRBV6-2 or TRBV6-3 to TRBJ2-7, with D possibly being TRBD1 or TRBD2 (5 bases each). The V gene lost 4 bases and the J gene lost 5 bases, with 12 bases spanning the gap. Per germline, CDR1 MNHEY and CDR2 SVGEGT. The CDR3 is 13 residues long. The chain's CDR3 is CASSFVGVHEQYV. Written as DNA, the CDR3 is TGTGCCAGCAGTTTTGTGGGGGTACACGAGCAGTACGTC.

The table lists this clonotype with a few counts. The CDR3 DNA sequence: TGTGCCAGCAGCCCCGAGACGGGACAGGAGGAGACCCAGTACTTC. It is translated as CASSPETGQEETQYF. The chain recombines TRBV7-9 with TRBJ2-5; 8 nucleotides align to TRBD1. The CDR3 has 15 residues. CDR1 SEHNR and CDR2 FQNEAQ come from the germline V gene (reference sequence). V lost 5 bases and J lost 5; bases outside the gene matches: 10.

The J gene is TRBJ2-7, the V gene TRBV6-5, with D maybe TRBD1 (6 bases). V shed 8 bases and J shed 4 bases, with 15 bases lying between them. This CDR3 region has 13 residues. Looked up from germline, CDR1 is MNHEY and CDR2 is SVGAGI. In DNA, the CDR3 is TGTGCCAGCCAGGCCGTAAGGGGGTACGAGCAGTACTTC. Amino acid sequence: CASQAVRGYEQYF.

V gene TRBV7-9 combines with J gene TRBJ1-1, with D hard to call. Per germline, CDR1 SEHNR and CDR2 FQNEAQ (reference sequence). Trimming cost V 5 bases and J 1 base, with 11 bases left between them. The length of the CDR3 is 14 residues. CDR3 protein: CASSHPQKNTEAFF. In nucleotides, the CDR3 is TGTGCCAGCAGCCACCCACAGAAGAACACTGAAGCTTTCTTT.

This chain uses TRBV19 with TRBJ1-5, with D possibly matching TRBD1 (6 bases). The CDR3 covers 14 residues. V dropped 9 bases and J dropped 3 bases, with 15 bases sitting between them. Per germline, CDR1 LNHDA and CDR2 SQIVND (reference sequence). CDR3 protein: CASRGAGNNQPQHF. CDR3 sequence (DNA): TGTGCCAGCAGGGGCGCGGGGAACAATCAGCCCCAGCATTTT. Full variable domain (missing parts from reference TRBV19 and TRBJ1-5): DGGITQSPKYLFRKEGQNVTLSCEQNLNHDAMYWYRQDPGQGLRLIYYSQIVNDFQKGDIAEGYSVSREKKESFPLTVTSAQKNPTAFYLCASRGAGNNQPQHFGDGTRLSIL.

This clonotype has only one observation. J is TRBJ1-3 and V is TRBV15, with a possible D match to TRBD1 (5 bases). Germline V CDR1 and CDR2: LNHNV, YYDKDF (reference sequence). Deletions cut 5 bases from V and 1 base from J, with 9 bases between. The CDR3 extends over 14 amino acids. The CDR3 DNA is TGTGCCACCAGCGTTGACAGTTCTGGAAACACCATATATTTT. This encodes CATSVDSSGNTIYF.

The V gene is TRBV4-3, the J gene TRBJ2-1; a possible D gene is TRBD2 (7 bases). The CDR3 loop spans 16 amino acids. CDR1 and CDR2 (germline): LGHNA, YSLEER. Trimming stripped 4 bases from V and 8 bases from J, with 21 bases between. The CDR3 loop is CASSLLKWGGGDEQFF. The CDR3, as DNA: TGCGCCAGCAGCCTCCTCAAGTGGGGGGGGGGCGATGAGCAGTTCTTC.

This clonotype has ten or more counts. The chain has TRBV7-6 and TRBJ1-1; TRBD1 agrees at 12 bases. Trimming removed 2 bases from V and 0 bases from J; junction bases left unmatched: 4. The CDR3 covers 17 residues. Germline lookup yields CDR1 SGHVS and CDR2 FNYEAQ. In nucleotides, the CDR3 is TGTGCCAGCAGCTTAAGGGACAGGGGGCGGATGAACACTGAAGCTTTCTTT. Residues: CASSLRDRGRMNTEAFF.

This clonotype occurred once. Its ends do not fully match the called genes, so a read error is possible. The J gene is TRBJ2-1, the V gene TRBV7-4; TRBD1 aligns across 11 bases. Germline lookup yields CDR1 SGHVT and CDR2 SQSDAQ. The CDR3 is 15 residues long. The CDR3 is CVSSQDRGRYNEQFF. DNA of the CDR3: TGTGTCAGCAGCCAGGACAGGGGGCGATACAATGAGCAGTTCTTC.

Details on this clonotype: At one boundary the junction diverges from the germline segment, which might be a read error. CDR3 region: CASSQEQALSNEQYF. Here the CDR3 DNA reads TGCGCCAGCAGCCAAGAGCAGGCCCTCTCCAACGAGCAGTACTTC. V and J are TRBV4-1 and TRBJ2-7; D remains unclear. The length of the CDR3 is 15 residues. CDR1 is MGHRA, CDR2 YSYEKL, per germline.

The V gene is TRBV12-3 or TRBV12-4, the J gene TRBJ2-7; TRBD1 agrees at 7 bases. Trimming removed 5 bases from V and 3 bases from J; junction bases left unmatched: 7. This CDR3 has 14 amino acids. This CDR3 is CASSGWDRDYEQYF. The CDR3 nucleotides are TGTGCCAGCAGTGGATGGGACAGAGACTACGAGCAGTACTTC.

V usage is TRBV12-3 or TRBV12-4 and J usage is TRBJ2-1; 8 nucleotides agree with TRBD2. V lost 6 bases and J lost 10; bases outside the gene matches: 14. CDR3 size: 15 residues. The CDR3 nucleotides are TGTGCCAGCAGCCCGACTAGCGCGGCCCTCAGGGAGCAGTTCTTC. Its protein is CASSPTSAALREQFF.

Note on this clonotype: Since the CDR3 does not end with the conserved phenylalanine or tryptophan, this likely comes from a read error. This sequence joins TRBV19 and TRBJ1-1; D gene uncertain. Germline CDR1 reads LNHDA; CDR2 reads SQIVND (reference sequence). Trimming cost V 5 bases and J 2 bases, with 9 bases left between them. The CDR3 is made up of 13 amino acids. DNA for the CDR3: TGTGCCAGTAGTCTTGGCAGAAACACTGAAGCTTTCTCT. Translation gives CASSLGRNTEAFS.

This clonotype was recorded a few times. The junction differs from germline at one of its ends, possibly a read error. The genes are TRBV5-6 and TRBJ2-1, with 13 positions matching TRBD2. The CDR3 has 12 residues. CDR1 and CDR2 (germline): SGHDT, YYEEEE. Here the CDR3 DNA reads TGTGCCAGCAGCCTGACTAGCGGGGGGCGCAACTTC. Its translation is CASSLTSGGRNF.

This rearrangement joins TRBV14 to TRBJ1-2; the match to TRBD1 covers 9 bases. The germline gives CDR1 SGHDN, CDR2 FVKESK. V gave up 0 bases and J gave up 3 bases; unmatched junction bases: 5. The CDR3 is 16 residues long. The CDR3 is CASSQDRRTGDYGYTF. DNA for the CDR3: TGTGCCAGCAGCCAAGATAGGCGGACAGGGGACTATGGCTACACCTTC. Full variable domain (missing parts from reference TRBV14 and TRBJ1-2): EAGVTQFPSHSVIEKGQTVTLRCDPISGHDNLYWYRRVMGKEIKFLLHFVKESKQDESGMPNNRFLAERTGGTYSTLKVQPAELEDSGVYFCASSQDRRTGDYGYTFGSGTRLTVV.

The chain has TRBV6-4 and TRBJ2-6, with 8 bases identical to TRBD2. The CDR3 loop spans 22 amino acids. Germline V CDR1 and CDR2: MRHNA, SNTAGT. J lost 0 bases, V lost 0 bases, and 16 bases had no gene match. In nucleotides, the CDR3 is TGTGCCAGCAGTGACTCCTTGAGGGAAGCGGGGGAGCTATTCTCTGGGGCCAACGTCCTGACTTTC. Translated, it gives CASSDSLREAGELFSGANVLTF.

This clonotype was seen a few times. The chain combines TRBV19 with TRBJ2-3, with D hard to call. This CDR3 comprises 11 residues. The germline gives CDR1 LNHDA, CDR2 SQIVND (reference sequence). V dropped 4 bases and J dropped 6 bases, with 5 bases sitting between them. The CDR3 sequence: CASSNSDTQYF. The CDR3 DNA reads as TGTGCCAGTAGTAACTCCGATACGCAGTATTTT.

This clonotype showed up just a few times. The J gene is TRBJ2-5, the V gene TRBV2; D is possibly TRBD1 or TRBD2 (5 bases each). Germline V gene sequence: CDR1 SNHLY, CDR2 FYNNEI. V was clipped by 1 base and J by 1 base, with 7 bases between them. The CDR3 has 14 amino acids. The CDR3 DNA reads TGTGCCAGCAGTGAAGGGGACGTCCAAGAGACCCAGTACTTC. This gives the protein CASSEGDVQETQYF.